This TCR beta chain was profiled in a study of T cells in Graves' hyperthyroidism and ophthalmopathy. As for this clonotype: The antigen is undetermined.

Findings and limits, study-wide: The model identified upcoming ophthalmopathy a median approximately seven months ahead of onset.

Patients aged 18 to 65 had newly diagnosed hyperthyroidism lasting under 2 months. The CDR3 totals 16 residues. J gave up 7 bases and V 2 bases, and 14 bases lay outside the gene matches. Germline CDR1 reads KGHSH; CDR2 reads LQKENI. RNA transcripts gave rise to amplified TCR beta CDR3 regions. The primer set for the first-round RT-PCR of the TCR CDR3 was HTBI. TCRdb redid the calling of the multiplex PCR reads with MiXCR, one entry per CDR3 protein. The repertoire includes some 620,000 distinct CDR3 sequences, under 20% of them detected once, and 3.5% to 4% sits in the top ten. This clonotype originated in a woman aged 25 to 45 with Graves' hyperthyroidism. The V gene is TRBV18, the J gene TRBJ2-7; 7 nucleotides match TRBD2. The sample consisted of blood. In DNA form, the CDR3 reads TGTGCCAGCTCACCATTCGGGGGAGGGGACTCGCGGGAGCAGTACTTC. Translation: CASSPFGGGDSREQYF.